The clone carrying this TCR beta chain was seen a handful of times. This sample is part of a study of T cell clones after liver transplantation. V was pared by 10 bases and J by 2 bases, with 17 bases between. The germline CDR1 and CDR2 sequences are SNHLY and FYNNEI. CDR3 length: 14 amino acids. The method was immunoSEQ multiplex PCR; TCRdb's version includes in-frame clones alone and lacks a portion of them. The sample lists 95,000 to 110,000 clones; approximately 78% were seen once. The sequences come from CD4+ T cells from blood, collected before liver transplant. The chain carries TRBV2 and TRBJ2-5; the D gene is possibly TRBD1 (6 bases). This clonotype was obtained from a human donor who received a liver transplant. The CDR3 loop is CAIGRARGQETQYF. In DNA form, the CDR3 reads TGTGCCATAGGAAGGGCTAGGGGGCAAGAGACCCAGTACTTC.